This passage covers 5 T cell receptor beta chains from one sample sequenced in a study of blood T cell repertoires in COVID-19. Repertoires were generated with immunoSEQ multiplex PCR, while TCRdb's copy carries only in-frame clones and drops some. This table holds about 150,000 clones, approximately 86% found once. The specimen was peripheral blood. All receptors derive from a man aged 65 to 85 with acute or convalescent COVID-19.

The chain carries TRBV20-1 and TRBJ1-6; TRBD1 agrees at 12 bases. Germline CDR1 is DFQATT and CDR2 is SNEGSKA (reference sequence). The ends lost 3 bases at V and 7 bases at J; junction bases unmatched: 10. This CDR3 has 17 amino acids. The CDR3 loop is CSASWDRGRVGNSPLHF. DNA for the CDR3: TGCAGTGCTAGTTGGGACAGGGGGCGAGTGGGAAATTCACCCCTCCACTTT.

CDR3 nucleotides: TGTGCCAGCAGCCAAGCAGGGGGACCCTACGAGCAGTACTTC. As protein: CASSQAGGPYEQYF. The rearrangement uses TRBV4-2 and TRBJ2-7; 7 positions agree with TRBD1. The CDR3 is 14 residues long. CDR1 is LGHNA, CDR2 YNFKEQ, per germline. Trimming took 1 base from V and 2 from J; bases not matched to a gene: 2.

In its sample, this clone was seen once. CDR3 DNA: TGCAGCGTTGAGTTATCTAAGGGGTTGAACACTGAAGCTTTCTTT. Translation: CSVELSKGLNTEAFF. The J gene is TRBJ1-1, the V gene TRBV29-1; possibly TRBD1 for D (5 bases). V was cut by 3 bases and J by 0 bases, with 14 bases left in between. The CDR3 runs 15 residues. The germline gives CDR1 SQVTM, CDR2 ANQGSEA.

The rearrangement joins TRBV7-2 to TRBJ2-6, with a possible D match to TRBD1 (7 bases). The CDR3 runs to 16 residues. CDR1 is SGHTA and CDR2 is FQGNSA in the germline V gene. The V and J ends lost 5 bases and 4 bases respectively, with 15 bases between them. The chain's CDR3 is CASSLGGGRGANVLTF. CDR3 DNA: TGTGCCAGCAGCCTCGGAGGGGGCAGGGGGGCCAACGTCCTGACTTTC.

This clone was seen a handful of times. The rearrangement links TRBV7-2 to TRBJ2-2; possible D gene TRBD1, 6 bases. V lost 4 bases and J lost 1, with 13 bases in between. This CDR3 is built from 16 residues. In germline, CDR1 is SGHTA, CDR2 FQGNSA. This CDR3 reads CASSSPQGRNTGELFF. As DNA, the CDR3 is TGTGCCAGCAGCTCCCCACAGGGAAGGAACACCGGGGAGCTGTTTTTT. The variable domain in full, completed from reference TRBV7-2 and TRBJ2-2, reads GAGVSQSPSNKVTEKGKDVELRCDPISGHTALYWYRQSLGQGLEFLIYFQGNSAPDKSGLPSDRFSAERTGGSVSTLTIQRTQQEDSAVYLCASSSPQGRNTGELFFGEGSRLTVL.